Listed below are T cell receptor beta chains from one sample, sequenced in a study of cytotoxic CD8 clonotypes in ibrutinib-treated CLL. Only in-frame clones appear in the TCRdb table, and some are missing; sequencing was by immunoSEQ multiplex PCR. The table includes over 95,000 clones, 50% to 65% detected once. The material sequenced was PBMCs, taken after 24 months of ibrutinib treatment. The receptors originated from a human donor with chronic lymphocytic leukemia. Each CDR3 is given without its conserved first and last residue. Each record gives: J gene, V gene, CDR3 protein.

J gene: TRBJ2-2
V gene: TRBV7-2
CDR3 protein: ASSLGAGATGELF

J gene: TRBJ1-5
V gene: TRBV7-8
CDR3 protein: ASSLAGSNQPQH

J gene: TRBJ2-3
V gene: TRBV18
CDR3 protein: ASSPQRVAATDTQY

J gene: TRBJ2-3
V gene: TRBV25-1
CDR3 protein: ASSVGGSDTQY

J gene: TRBJ2-7
V gene: TRBV7-2
CDR3 protein: ASSLGGSAGLEQY

J gene: TRBJ2-5
V gene: TRBV29-1
CDR3 protein: SVDVGQETQY

J gene: TRBJ1-1
V gene: TRBV6-5
CDR3 protein: ASSMFPGVGTEAF

J gene: TRBJ1-1
V gene: TRBV20-1
CDR3 protein: SARDHDRAF

J gene: TRBJ1-1
V gene: TRBV7-8
CDR3 protein: ASSPGRGAF

J gene: TRBJ1-6
V gene: TRBV29-1
CDR3 protein: SVRTGEPNSPLH

J gene: TRBJ2-7
V gene: TRBV6-5
CDR3 protein: ASSPRGLGSEQY

J gene: TRBJ1-1
V gene: TRBV2
CDR3 protein: ASRYGSTEAF

J gene: TRBJ1-5
V gene: TRBV19
CDR3 protein: ASSIVLGFQPQH

J gene: TRBJ2-5
V gene: TRBV9
CDR3 protein: ASSAGTGRVLETQY

J gene: TRBJ1-1
V gene: TRBV14
CDR3 protein: ASSPDRTQAF

J gene: TRBJ2-3
V gene: TRBV28
CDR3 protein: AGRDRSTDTQY

J gene: TRBJ1-2
V gene: TRBV18
CDR3 protein: ASSPLDRAYGYT

J gene: TRBJ1-4
V gene: TRBV28
CDR3 protein: ASRASGERGKLF

J gene: TRBJ1-3
V gene: TRBV30
CDR3 protein: AWRDRGRNTIY

J gene: TRBJ2-3
V gene: TRBV7-6
CDR3 protein: ASRGSVHDTQY

J gene: TRBJ2-1
V gene: TRBV5-4
CDR3 protein: ASSSSTEPYNEQF

J gene: TRBJ1-4
V gene: TRBV5-5
CDR3 protein: ASSWDGTTEKLF

J gene: TRBJ2-7
V gene: TRBV11-1
CDR3 protein: ASSLAPDTYEQY

J gene: TRBJ2-7
V gene: TRBV5-1
CDR3 protein: ASSLAGQRSYEQY

J gene: TRBJ2-1
V gene: TRBV30
CDR3 protein: AWSENSYNEQF

J gene: TRBJ1-2
V gene: TRBV7-9
CDR3 protein: ASSEDTGRYGYT

J gene: TRBJ2-2
V gene: TRBV30
CDR3 protein: AWSRGQLNTGELF

J gene: TRBJ2-6
V gene: TRBV14
CDR3 protein: ASSPLIFSSGANVLT

J gene: TRBJ1-5
V gene: TRBV25-1
CDR3 protein: ASSGSRGSSNQPQH

J gene: TRBJ1-2
V gene: TRBV18
CDR3 protein: ASSGEQGASGYT

J gene: TRBJ1-1
V gene: TRBV6-1
CDR3 protein: ATGKYSYTEAF

J gene: TRBJ2-1
V gene: TRBV21-1
CDR3 protein: ASRPSGELYNEQF

J gene: TRBJ2-3
V gene: TRBV30
CDR3 protein: AWSLGTDTQY

J gene: TRBJ2-7
V gene: TRBV9
CDR3 protein: ASSIGTGFNEQY

J gene: TRBJ1-1
V gene: TRBV7-2
CDR3 protein: ASSFGRYTEAF

J gene: TRBJ2-5
V gene: TRBV28
CDR3 protein: ASSLRQSETQY

J gene: TRBJ1-1
V gene: TRBV6-5
CDR3 protein: ASRGIMNTEAF

J gene: TRBJ2-7
V gene: TRBV4-1
CDR3 protein: ASSRGQEFYEQY

J gene: TRBJ1-2
V gene: TRBV28
CDR3 protein: ASRGQGNYGYT

J gene: TRBJ2-5
V gene: TRBV10-1
CDR3 protein: ASSESIACRTAGSLGGETQY

J gene: TRBJ2-3
V gene: TRBV29-1
CDR3 protein: SVDSGNTDTQY

J gene: TRBJ1-2
V gene: TRBV21-1
CDR3 protein: ASYVPKQTENYGYT

J gene: TRBJ1-2
V gene: TRBV28
CDR3 protein: ASTVPGGYGYT

J gene: TRBJ2-1
V gene: TRBV7-2
CDR3 protein: ASSLAIAGGYNEQF

J gene: TRBJ1-3
V gene: TRBV5-4
CDR3 protein: ASSLMGPGNTIY

J gene: TRBJ2-7
V gene: TRBV6-5
CDR3 protein: ASTAPGTGLNEQY

J gene: TRBJ2-3
V gene: TRBV6-1
CDR3 protein: ASVLGGGTDTQY

J gene: TRBJ2-3
V gene: TRBV19
CDR3 protein: ASSGSTDTQY

J gene: TRBJ2-1
V gene: TRBV18
CDR3 protein: ASSPGTSGTYNEQF

J gene: TRBJ2-7
V gene: TRBV6-1
CDR3 protein: ASSEWAEQY

J gene: TRBJ2-7
V gene: TRBV7-2
CDR3 protein: ASSPWGSSYEQY

J gene: TRBJ1-5
V gene: TRBV2
CDR3 protein: ASSGRQGYQPQH

J gene: TRBJ2-6
V gene: TRBV13
CDR3 protein: ASTLNIGANVLT

J gene: TRBJ2-7
V gene: TRBV25-1
CDR3 protein: ASRVAGLYDYEQY

J gene: TRBJ2-5
V gene: TRBV30
CDR3 protein: AWSVVGKDETQY

J gene: TRBJ2-7
V gene: TRBV7-2
CDR3 protein: ASSLKASSYEQY

J gene: TRBJ2-7
V gene: TRBV6-6
CDR3 protein: ASEVAPGTTAVEQY

J gene: TRBJ1-5
V gene: TRBV1
CDR3 protein: TSSQVSGGGQPQH

J gene: TRBJ2-3
V gene: TRBV27
CDR3 protein: ASTQGTGPYTQY

J gene: TRBJ2-2
V gene: TRBV2
CDR3 protein: ASSENRPQGPGELF